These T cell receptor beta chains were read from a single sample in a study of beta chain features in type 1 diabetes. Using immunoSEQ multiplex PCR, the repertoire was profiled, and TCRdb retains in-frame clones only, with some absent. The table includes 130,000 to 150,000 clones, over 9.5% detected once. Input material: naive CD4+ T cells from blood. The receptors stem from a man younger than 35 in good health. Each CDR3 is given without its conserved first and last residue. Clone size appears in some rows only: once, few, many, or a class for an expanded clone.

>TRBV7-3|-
ASSPSGGSNQPQH
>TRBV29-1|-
SVARNYGYT
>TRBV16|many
ASIPLRQGRTGELF
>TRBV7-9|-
ASPTTPSGYT
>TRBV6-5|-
ASSYSRQGAYEQY
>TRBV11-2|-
ASSLEDTTNSPLH
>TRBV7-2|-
ASSLAMGVYEQY
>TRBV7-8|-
ASSPTGQTYEQY
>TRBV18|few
ASSPRQGGRDQPQH
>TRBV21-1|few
ASSKTGPGCTNQPQH
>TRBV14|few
ASSQQGSGSPLH
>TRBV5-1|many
ASRDTGRNSPLH
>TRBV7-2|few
ASSFSETQY
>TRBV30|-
AWSSGQGDYYSNQPQH
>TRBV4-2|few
ASSQGGTYYEQY
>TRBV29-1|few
SVRDTTGDPDSGANVLT
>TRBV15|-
ATILAGGDTQY